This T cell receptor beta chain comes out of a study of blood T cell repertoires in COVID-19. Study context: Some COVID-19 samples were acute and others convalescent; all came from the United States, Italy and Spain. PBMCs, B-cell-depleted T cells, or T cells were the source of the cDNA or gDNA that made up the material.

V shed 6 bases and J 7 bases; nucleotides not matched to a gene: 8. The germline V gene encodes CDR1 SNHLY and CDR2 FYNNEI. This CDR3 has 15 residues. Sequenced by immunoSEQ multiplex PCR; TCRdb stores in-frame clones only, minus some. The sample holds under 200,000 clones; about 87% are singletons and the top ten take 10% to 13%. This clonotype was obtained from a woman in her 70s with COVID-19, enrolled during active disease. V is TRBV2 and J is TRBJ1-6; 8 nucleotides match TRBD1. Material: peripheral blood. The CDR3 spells CASRGTRTGNSPLHF. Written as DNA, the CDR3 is TGTGCCAGCAGAGGTACTAGGACAGGGAATTCACCCCTCCACTTT. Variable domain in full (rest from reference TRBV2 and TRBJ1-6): EPEVTQTPSHQVTQMGQEVILRCVPISNHLYFYWYRQILGQKVEFLVSFYNNEISEKSEIFDDQFSVERPDGSNFTLKIRSTKLEDSAMYFCASRGTRTGNSPLHFGNGTRLTVT.